The rows below give T cell receptor beta chains drawn from one sample of a study of blood T cell repertoires in COVID-19. Repertoires were generated with immunoSEQ multiplex PCR, while TCRdb's copy carries only in-frame clones and drops some. Of 90,000 or so clones detected, 75% to 90% appear once; the ten largest clones hold approximately 1.2%. The sample comprised peripheral blood. The receptors derive from a man older than 75 with active or convalescent COVID-19. Both conserved end residues are part of each CDR3. The D gene is left open where the match is weak. Clone size is stated in some rows and not others, as once, few, many or a class when expanded.

CDR3nt | CDR3aa | j_gene | d_gene | abundance | v_gene
TGCGCCAGCAGCCCGGGACTAGCCACGGCGTTCTTC | CASSPGLATAFF | TRBJ2-1 | TRBD2 | - | TRBV5-1
TGTGCCAGCACTCGGAGCCCTAATGAAAAACTGTTTTTT | CASTRSPNEKLFF | TRBJ1-4 | - | - | TRBV27
TGCGCCAGCAGCCGCCTAGGTGCAGACCCGGCCTACGAGCAGTACTTC | CASSRLGADPAYEQYF | TRBJ2-7 | - | once | TRBV4-1
TGCGCCAGCAGCCGTACCGGGGGTAGCGTACTCTACGAGCAGTACTTC | CASSRTGGSVLYEQYF | TRBJ2-7 | - | - | TRBV5-1
TGTGCCAGCAGCCACCTACCTGGACTAGCGGGAGATGAGCAGTACTTC | CASSHLPGLAGDEQYF | TRBJ2-7 | TRBD2 | - | TRBV14
TGTGCCAGCAGCCCAACTACCAGCACTTATACGCAGTATTTT | CASSPTTSTYTQYF | TRBJ2-3 | - | - | TRBV9
TGCGCCAGCAGTCCCAACAGGGGGAACACTGAAGCTTTCTTT | CASSPNRGNTEAFF | TRBJ1-1 | TRBD1 | - | TRBV5-1
TGTGCCACCAGCAGGGGACAGGGGGTTTACGAGCAGTACTTC | CATSRGQGVYEQYF | TRBJ2-7 | TRBD1 | - | TRBV15
TGCGCCAGCAGCGTTGGGGGAGGGAGGAATCAGCCCCAGCATTTT | CASSVGGGRNQPQHF | TRBJ1-5 | - | - | TRBV5-1
TGTGCCAGCTCGCTGGGGGCGCTGGGGATTGAAGCTTTCTTT | CASSLGALGIEAFF | TRBJ1-1 | - | - | TRBV18
TGTGCCAGTAGTACACACACAGGGGGTAGGGATCAGCCCCAGCATTTT | CASSTHTGGRDQPQHF | TRBJ1-5 | TRBD1 | - | TRBV19
TGTGCCAGCAGCTTGGCATCCTATGGCTACACCTTC | CASSLASYGYTF | TRBJ1-2 | - | - | TRBV5-8
TGCGCCAGCAGCTTGGTGTTAGCGGGAGGGCCCTCCTACGAGCAGTACTTC | CASSLVLAGGPSYEQYF | TRBJ2-7 | TRBD2 | - | TRBV5-1
TGTGCCAGCAGCTGGTCTAGCGGGATGGGCACCGGGGAGCTGTTTTTT | CASSWSSGMGTGELFF | TRBJ2-2 | TRBD2 | - | TRBV7-9
TGTGCCAGCATTTGGCAGGGCGTTGCAACTAATGAAAAACTGTTTTTT | CASIWQGVATNEKLFF | TRBJ1-4 | - | - | TRBV2
TGTGCCACCAGCAGAGTCGTTGATTCACCCCTCCACTTT | CATSRVVDSPLHF | TRBJ1-6 | - | - | TRBV15
TGTGCCAGCAGTTATACAGGGGGCTCCTACGAGCAGTACTTC | CASSYTGGSYEQYF | TRBJ2-7 | TRBD1 | - | TRBV6-5